This TCR beta chain appears in the sequencing data of a study of shared clonotypes between healthy human individuals. Positively selected for CCR7, the CD45RO-negative cells used as naive CD8 cells excluded terminally differentiated effector memory CD45RA+ cells. Study-wide results and limits: Naive subsets, compared against memory subsets, generally had larger estimated richness values. Sorted-subset sequencing, rarefaction showed, was incomplete despite large depth. Donor clonotype sharing was expected to depend on sequencing depth.

Points on this clone: Its matching antigen is unknown.

V was cut by 4 bases and J by 3 bases, with 12 bases left in between. The CDR3 extends over 14 amino acids. CDR1 and CDR2 (germline): WNHNN, SYGVQD (reference sequence). Repertoires were generated with immunoSEQ multiplex PCR, while TCRdb's copy carries only in-frame clones and drops some. Of about 2 million clones detected, about 95% appear once; the ten largest clones hold around 1.1%. Material for sequencing was naive CD8+ T cells sorted from blood. This TCR was recovered from a man aged 18 to 29 in good health. The rearrangement uses TRBV10-1 and TRBJ2-5, with D perhaps TRBD2 (5 bases). The CDR3 region is CASSAFEGKETQYF. CDR3 bases: TGCGCCAGCAGTGCCTTTGAGGGAAAAGAGACCCAGTACTTC.